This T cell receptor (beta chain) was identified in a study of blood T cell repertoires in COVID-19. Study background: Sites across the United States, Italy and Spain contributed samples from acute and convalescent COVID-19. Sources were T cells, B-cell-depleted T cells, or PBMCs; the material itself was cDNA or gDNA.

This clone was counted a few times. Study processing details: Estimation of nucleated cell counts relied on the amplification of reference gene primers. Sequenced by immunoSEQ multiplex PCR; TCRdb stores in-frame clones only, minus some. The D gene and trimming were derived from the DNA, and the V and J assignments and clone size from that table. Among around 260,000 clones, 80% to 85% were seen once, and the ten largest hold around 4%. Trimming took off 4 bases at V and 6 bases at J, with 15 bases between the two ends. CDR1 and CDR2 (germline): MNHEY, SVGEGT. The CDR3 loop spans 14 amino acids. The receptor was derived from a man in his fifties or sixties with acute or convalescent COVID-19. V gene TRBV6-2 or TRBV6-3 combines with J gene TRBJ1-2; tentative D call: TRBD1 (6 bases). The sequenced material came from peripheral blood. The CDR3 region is CASSFPGTFDGYTF. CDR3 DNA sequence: TGTGCCAGCAGTTTCCCCGGGACATTTGATGGCTACACCTTC.